This TCR beta chain was documented in a study of blood T cell repertoires in COVID-19. Study overall: T cells, B-cell-depleted T cells, or PBMCs provided the cDNA or gDNA that served as material.

This clone turned up a few times. Authors' data handling: Scientists estimated how many nucleated cells there were by amplifying reference gene primers. Sequenced by immunoSEQ multiplex PCR; TCRdb stores in-frame clones only, minus some. The DNA gave D and trimming, while V, J and clone size come from that table. In the table there are around 230,000 clones, over 70% of which are singletons. The germline V gene has CDR1 LNHDA and CDR2 SQIVND (reference sequence). This CDR3 comprises 13 residues. V was clipped by 4 bases and J by 4 bases, with 10 bases between them. The receptor's source is an elderly woman with acute or convalescent COVID-19. Specimen: peripheral blood. J is TRBJ1-1 and V is TRBV19; D is perhaps TRBD1 (5 bases). The CDR3 loop is CASSTQVRTEAFF. CDR3 sequence (DNA): TGTGCCAGTAGTACACAGGTGCGCACTGAAGCTTTCTTT.